Presented here are 10 T cell receptor beta chains from one specimen sequenced in a study of response to subunit inactivated influenza vaccine. TCRdb analysed the RT-PCR reads with MiXCR anew, one entry per CDR3 protein. The repertoire includes about 500,000 distinct CDR3 sequences, more than 15% of them detected once, and over 2.5% sits in the top ten. Sequenced here: CD4+ T cells sorted from PBMCs, sampled around 25 months after vaccination. The receptors stem from a man aged 45-69 years who received an inactivated influenza vaccine.

V usage is TRBV29-1 and J usage is TRBJ2-3; D gene unclear. Germline CDR1 is SQVTM and CDR2 is ANQGSEA. This CDR3 is built from 11 residues. CDR3 nucleotide sequence: TGCAGTGCTTCCTTCTCCGCGGTGCAGTATTTT. It yields the protein CSASFSAVQYF.

V and J are TRBV11-1 and TRBJ2-6; 8 positions match TRBD1. CDR1 SGHAT and CDR2 FQDESV come from the germline V gene (reference sequence). The CDR3 length is 18 residues. The junction had 6 bases not matched to a gene; V was cut back by 2 bases and J by 0 bases. CDR3 loop: CASSLTGGSLSGANVLTF. In DNA, the CDR3 is TGTGCCAGCAGCTTAACAGGGGGATCTCTCTCTGGGGCCAACGTCCTGACTTTC.

This clonotype showed up many times. The chain has TRBV12-3 or TRBV12-4 and TRBJ2-3, with a weak D call TRBD2 (5 bases). V lost 6 bases, J lost 2 bases, and 9 bases lay in between. The CDR3 is 13 residues long. The CDR3 sequence is CASRGLNTDTQYF. The CDR3 coding sequence is TGTGCCAGCAGAGGACTGAACACAGATACGCAGTATTTT.

The rearrangement joins TRBV6-2 or TRBV6-3 to TRBJ1-5; the D gene is possibly TRBD1 (5 bases). Germline CDR1 reads MNHEY; CDR2 reads SVGEGT. The CDR3 has 15 amino acids. The V gene lost 7 bases and the J gene lost 3 bases, with 16 bases spanning the gap. The CDR3 protein is CASKNRDGSNQPQHF. The CDR3 DNA is TGTGCCAGCAAAAATCGGGACGGGTCCAATCAGCCCCAGCATTTT.

The V and J genes are TRBV15 and TRBJ2-3; the D gene is possibly TRBD2 (6 bases). With 0 bases removed from V and 5 bases from J, the gap between germline ends came to 9 bases. This CDR3 is built from 14 residues. From germline, CDR1 is LNHNV and CDR2 YYDKDF (reference sequence). In DNA form, the CDR3 reads TGTGCCACCAGCAGAGAACTAGCAATAGATACGCAGTATTTT. Translation gives CATSRELAIDTQYF.

This clonotype showed up just a few times. The chain carries TRBV19 and TRBJ2-3; TRBD2 matches at 9 bases. The germline V gene has CDR1 LNHDA and CDR2 SQIVND (reference sequence). After removal of 4 bases from V and 3 bases from J, the junction contained 5 bases not matched to a gene. This CDR3 is built from 15 residues. CDR3 loop: CASSTLTSGTDTQYF. The CDR3 DNA is TGTGCCAGTAGTACCCTGACTAGCGGAACAGATACGCAGTATTTT.

The table lists this clonotype with many counts. The rearrangement joins TRBV15 to TRBJ2-1, with D uncertain. Germline CDR1 reads LNHNV; CDR2 reads YYDKDF (reference sequence). V lost 0 bases and J 8 bases, leaving 14 bases between the germline ends. The CDR3 has 15 amino acids. The CDR3 DNA is TGTGCCACCAGCAGAGATCCCACAGCGATCGATGAGCAGTTCTTC. Protein sequence: CATSRDPTAIDEQFF. Variable domain in full (rest from reference TRBV15 and TRBJ2-1): DAMVIQNPRYQVTQFGKPVTLSCSQTLNHNVMYWYQQKSSQAPKLLFHYYDKDFNNEADTPDNFQSRRPNTSFCFLDIRSPGLGDTAMYLCATSRDPTAIDEQFFGPGTRLTVL.

The table lists this clonotype with a few counts. The rearrangement links TRBV3-1 to TRBJ2-5; 11 positions agree with TRBD2. Per germline, CDR1 LGHDT and CDR2 YNNKEL (reference sequence). J lost 2 bases, V lost 4 bases, and 3 bases had no gene match. The CDR3 covers 15 residues. DNA of the CDR3: TGTGCCAGCAGCCGATCTAGCGGGGGGCAAGAGACCCAGTACTTC. It translates to CASSRSSGGQETQYF.

This clonotype has more than one count but fewer than ten. V is TRBV4-3 and J is TRBJ1-4, with D perhaps TRBD1 (6 bases). The CDR3 totals 17 residues. Trimming pared 4 bases from V and 3 bases from J, leaving 18 bases between. CDR1 is LGHNA, CDR2 YSLEER, per germline. The CDR3 coding sequence is TGCGCCAGCAGCCGCCTATACGGGGGCGCGGCTAATGAAAAACTGTTTTTT. This sequence encodes CASSRLYGGAANEKLFF.

The chain employs TRBV5-1 and TRBJ2-5, with 9 bases aligning to TRBD2. The germline gives CDR1 SGHRS, CDR2 YFSETQ. Trimming took 6 bases from V and 2 from J; bases not matched to a gene: 8. CDR3 length equals 15 residues. Here the CDR3 reads CASTLSSGAQETQYF. The DNA for the CDR3 is TGCGCCAGCACCCTTTCTAGCGGGGCACAAGAGACCCAGTACTTC.